This is a list of T cell receptor beta chains from one sample in a study of immune cell composition in non-small cell lung cancer. Measured with immunoSEQ multiplex PCR; TCRdb has only the in-frame clones, and not every one. The sample holds 5,000 or so clones, approximately 76% seen once. Sequenced material: lung tumor tissue. Every receptor here comes from a human donor with non-small cell lung cancer. CDR3s include the opening cysteine and the closing phenylalanine or tryptophan. A D gene is named only where the DNA matches it firmly. For some rows the clone size is stated as once, few or many, or as a class when expanded; others skip it.

clone size: NA
J gene: TRBJ2-1
V gene: TRBV25-1
D gene: NA
CDR3 DNA: TGTGCCAGCAGTCTCGGGAATAACTACAATGAGCAGTTCTTC
CDR3 protein: CASSLGNNYNEQFF

clone size: NA
J gene: TRBJ2-7
V gene: TRBV9
D gene: TRBD2
CDR3 DNA: TGTGCCAGCAGCGTAGGGACTAGCGGGATGATCGAGCAGTACTTC
CDR3 protein: CASSVGTSGMIEQYF

clone size: NA
J gene: TRBJ2-7
V gene: TRBV2
D gene: TRBD2
CDR3 DNA: TGTGCCAGCAGCGAAGGACTAGCGGGAGGGTACGAGCAGTACTTC
CDR3 protein: CASSEGLAGGYEQYF

clone size: NA
J gene: TRBJ2-3
V gene: TRBV19
D gene: NA
CDR3 DNA: TGTGCCAGTAGTTTGGACATCCCAGATACGCAGTATTTT
CDR3 protein: CASSLDIPDTQYF

clone size: NA
J gene: TRBJ2-2
V gene: TRBV6-4
D gene: NA
CDR3 DNA: TGTGCCAGCAGTGTATTAACGGGGACCGGGGAGCTGTTTTTT
CDR3 protein: CASSVLTGTGELFF

clone size: NA
J gene: TRBJ2-5
V gene: TRBV6-5
D gene: NA
CDR3 DNA: TGTGCCAGCAGTTACTCGGGGGGAGATGTTGGGGAGACCCAGTACTTC
CDR3 protein: CASSYSGGDVGETQYF

clone size: once
J gene: TRBJ2-7
V gene: TRBV11-1
D gene: TRBD2
CDR3 DNA: TGTGCCAGCAGCTTAGCTAGCGGGAGCTACGAGCAGTACTTC
CDR3 protein: CASSLASGSYEQYF

clone size: NA
J gene: TRBJ1-5
V gene: TRBV15
D gene: NA
CDR3 DNA: TGTGCCACCAGCAGACCCGGGACATCAAACAATCAGCCCCAGCATTTT
CDR3 protein: CATSRPGTSNNQPQHF

clone size: once
J gene: TRBJ2-2
V gene: TRBV6-5
D gene: TRBD1
CDR3 DNA: TGTGCCAGCGTGGACAGGGGTGACGGGGAGCTGTTTTTT
CDR3 protein: CASVDRGDGELFF

clone size: NA
J gene: TRBJ2-7
V gene: TRBV18
D gene: NA
CDR3 DNA: TGTGCCAGCTCACCCCAGGGATCCTACGAGCAGTACTTC
CDR3 protein: CASSPQGSYEQYF

clone size: few
J gene: TRBJ1-1
V gene: TRBV30
D gene: NA
CDR3 DNA: TGTGCCTGGACCCTGTTTAGTTCGGGCACTGAAGCTTTCTTT
CDR3 protein: CAWTLFSSGTEAFF

clone size: NA
J gene: TRBJ2-7
V gene: TRBV7-9
D gene: NA
CDR3 DNA: TGTGCCAGCAGCTTCGGAGGGACCTCCTACGAGCAGTACTTC
CDR3 protein: CASSFGGTSYEQYF

clone size: NA
J gene: TRBJ2-1
V gene: TRBV28
D gene: NA
CDR3 DNA: TGTGCCAGCAGTCGCACAGGGAGGGGCTACAATGAGCAGTTCTTC
CDR3 protein: CASSRTGRGYNEQFF

clone size: NA
J gene: TRBJ2-2
V gene: TRBV5-1
D gene: TRBD1
CDR3 DNA: TGCGCCAGCAGAAGGGACAGCGCGAACACCGGGGAGCTGTTTTTT
CDR3 protein: CASRRDSANTGELFF

clone size: few
J gene: TRBJ1-1
V gene: TRBV19
D gene: NA
CDR3 DNA: TGTGCCAGTAGTATAGGTGGGGGCAGGGCTGAAGCTTTCTTT
CDR3 protein: CASSIGGGRAEAFF

clone size: NA
J gene: TRBJ2-3
V gene: TRBV5-1
D gene: TRBD2
CDR3 DNA: TGCGCCAGCAGCTTTACCGGGACTAGCGGTTCAGATACGCAGTATTTT
CDR3 protein: CASSFTGTSGSDTQYF

clone size: NA
J gene: TRBJ2-3
V gene: TRBV29-1
D gene: TRBD2
CDR3 DNA: TGCAACGTAGCCGGGACTAGCGGGTCTGATACGCAGTATTTT
CDR3 protein: CNVAGTSGSDTQYF

clone size: NA
J gene: TRBJ1-4
V gene: TRBV28
D gene: TRBD1
CDR3 DNA: TGTGCCAGCAATACCGGGACAGGGTTTTCGCTGTTTTTT
CDR3 protein: CASNTGTGFSLFF

clone size: NA
J gene: TRBJ2-2
V gene: TRBV2
D gene: TRBD1
CDR3 DNA: TGTGCCAGCAGTGCCGGACAGGGGGCCGCAGTCTCGAACCAAAACACCGGGGAGCTGTTTTTT
CDR3 protein: CASSAGQGAAVSNQNTGELFF

clone size: NA
J gene: TRBJ1-1
V gene: TRBV12-5
D gene: NA
CDR3 DNA: TGTGCTAGTGGTCAAGGGGGGAACACTGAAGCTTTCTTT
CDR3 protein: CASGQGGNTEAFF

clone size: NA
J gene: TRBJ2-7
V gene: TRBV6-1
D gene: TRBD2
CDR3 DNA: TGTGCCACCCTAAGGGGACTAGCGACCTACGAGCAGTACTTC
CDR3 protein: CATLRGLATYEQYF

clone size: NA
J gene: TRBJ2-5
V gene: TRBV5-1
D gene: NA
CDR3 DNA: TGCGCCAGCAGCCTGGACAGTGAGACCCAGTACTTC
CDR3 protein: CASSLDSETQYF

clone size: NA
J gene: TRBJ2-1
V gene: TRBV7-9
D gene: TRBD1
CDR3 DNA: TGTGCCAGCAGTCCCGACAGGGTGCAGTTCTTC
CDR3 protein: CASSPDRVQFF

clone size: NA
J gene: TRBJ2-1
V gene: TRBV21-1
D gene: NA
CDR3 DNA: TGTGCCAGCACCCCTCGGGCAGGGGGCAATGAGCAGTTCTTC
CDR3 protein: CASTPRAGGNEQFF

clone size: NA
J gene: TRBJ2-7
V gene: TRBV28
D gene: NA
CDR3 DNA: TGTGCCAGCAGTTTAACTTACGAGCAGTACTTC
CDR3 protein: CASSLTYEQYF

clone size: medium-sized
J gene: TRBJ1-4
V gene: TRBV19
D gene: TRBD1
CDR3 DNA: TGTGCCAGTCGGACAGGGTGGGATGAAAAACTGTTTTTT
CDR3 protein: CASRTGWDEKLFF

clone size: NA
J gene: TRBJ2-4
V gene: TRBV5-6
D gene: TRBD1
CDR3 DNA: TGTGCCAGCAGCCTAAACAGGGGTTTAGCCAAAAACATTCAGTACTTC
CDR3 protein: CASSLNRGLAKNIQYF

clone size: NA
J gene: TRBJ2-7
V gene: TRBV28
D gene: TRBD2
CDR3 DNA: TGTGCCAGCAGTTTATGGCTAGCGGGAGGTGTCTCCTACGAGCAGTACTTC
CDR3 protein: CASSLWLAGGVSYEQYF

clone size: few
J gene: TRBJ1-5
V gene: TRBV7-2
D gene: TRBD1
CDR3 DNA: TGTGCCAGCAGACAGGGGGCCAATCAGCCCCAGCATTTT
CDR3 protein: CASRQGANQPQHF

clone size: NA
J gene: TRBJ2-4
V gene: TRBV5-1
D gene: NA
CDR3 DNA: TGCGCCAGCAGCCAGGGAGGTGAAAACATTCAGTACTTC
CDR3 protein: CASSQGGENIQYF

clone size: NA
J gene: TRBJ1-6
V gene: TRBV27
D gene: NA
CDR3 DNA: TGTGCCAGCAGTTTCAAGGAGGTTGTTAATTCACCCCTCCACTTT
CDR3 protein: CASSFKEVVNSPLHF

clone size: few
J gene: TRBJ1-6
V gene: TRBV11-2
D gene: TRBD1
CDR3 DNA: TGTGCCAGCAGCTGGGACAGGGAATCCTATAATTCACCCCTCCACTTT
CDR3 protein: CASSWDRESYNSPLHF

clone size: NA
J gene: TRBJ1-4
V gene: TRBV30
D gene: TRBD1
CDR3 DNA: TGTGCCTGGGAGACCGGGACAGGGTTTAGTCCTAATGAAAAACTGTTTTTT
CDR3 protein: CAWETGTGFSPNEKLFF

clone size: few
J gene: TRBJ1-5
V gene: TRBV7-2
D gene: NA
CDR3 DNA: TGTGCCAGCAGCTTACCTAATCAGCCCCAGCATTTT
CDR3 protein: CASSLPNQPQHF

clone size: NA
J gene: TRBJ2-7
V gene: TRBV28
D gene: TRBD1
CDR3 DNA: TGTGCCAGCAGTCCAGGGACAGGGGGATGGGTCGGGAGGGTTGGCGAGCAGTACTTC
CDR3 protein: CASSPGTGGWVGRVGEQYF

clone size: NA
J gene: TRBJ2-3
V gene: TRBV5-4
D gene: TRBD1
CDR3 DNA: TGTGCCAGCAGCTCGACAGGGGGCAGGACAGATACGCAGTATTTT
CDR3 protein: CASSSTGGRTDTQYF

clone size: NA
J gene: TRBJ2-3
V gene: TRBV18
D gene: NA
CDR3 DNA: TGTGCCAGCTCACCCCGTCAGGGTTTAACAGATACGCAGTATTTT
CDR3 protein: CASSPRQGLTDTQYF

clone size: NA
J gene: TRBJ2-2
V gene: TRBV6-6
D gene: NA
CDR3 DNA: TGTGCCAGCAGTCCTCACGACAGAGCGAACACCGGGGAGCTGTTTTTT
CDR3 protein: CASSPHDRANTGELFF

clone size: NA
J gene: TRBJ2-3
V gene: TRBV5-1
D gene: TRBD2
CDR3 DNA: TGCGCCAGCAGCCTCTATAGCGGGAGGGGCACAGATACGCAGTATTTT
CDR3 protein: CASSLYSGRGTDTQYF

clone size: NA
J gene: TRBJ2-5
V gene: TRBV5-6
D gene: TRBD1
CDR3 DNA: TGTGCCAGCAGCCCCATGAGACAGGGGGCATTTGGAGAGACCCAGTACTTC
CDR3 protein: CASSPMRQGAFGETQYF

clone size: NA
J gene: TRBJ2-3
V gene: TRBV4-2
D gene: TRBD2
CDR3 DNA: TGTGCCAGCAGCCAAGATGTTGGGCGGGGGGCCTCGAATACGCAGTATTTT
CDR3 protein: CASSQDVGRGASNTQYF

clone size: NA
J gene: TRBJ2-3
V gene: TRBV7-2
D gene: TRBD2
CDR3 DNA: TGTGCCAGCAGCTTAGAAGCGGGAGGAAACACAGATACGCAGTATTTT
CDR3 protein: CASSLEAGGNTDTQYF

clone size: NA
J gene: TRBJ2-5
V gene: TRBV19
D gene: TRBD2
CDR3 DNA: TGTGCCAGTAGTACAGGGACTAGCGGGGGACACCAAGAGACCCAGTACTTC
CDR3 protein: CASSTGTSGGHQETQYF

clone size: NA
J gene: TRBJ2-1
V gene: TRBV5-5
D gene: TRBD1
CDR3 DNA: TGTGCCAGCAGCGCCCGGGACAGGGGCAATGAGCAGTTCTTC
CDR3 protein: CASSARDRGNEQFF

clone size: NA
J gene: TRBJ1-1
V gene: TRBV5-6
D gene: TRBD1
CDR3 DNA: TGTGCCAGCAGCTTGGTAGGGGGCGCTGAAGCTTTCTTT
CDR3 protein: CASSLVGGAEAFF

clone size: NA
J gene: TRBJ2-2
V gene: TRBV11-2
D gene: NA
CDR3 DNA: TGTGCCAGCAGCTTAGAACACAACACCGGGGAGCTGTTTTTT
CDR3 protein: CASSLEHNTGELFF

clone size: NA
J gene: TRBJ2-1
V gene: TRBV30
D gene: TRBD2
CDR3 DNA: TGTGCCTGGAGTTTCGCGGGGGGCCGGGGGAATGAGCAGTTCTTC
CDR3 protein: CAWSFAGGRGNEQFF

clone size: NA
J gene: TRBJ2-7
V gene: TRBV6-5
D gene: TRBD1
CDR3 DNA: TGTGCCAGCAGCCGGGACAGGGGTGGGAACGAGCAGTACTTC
CDR3 protein: CASSRDRGGNEQYF

clone size: NA
J gene: TRBJ2-5
V gene: TRBV27
D gene: NA
CDR3 DNA: TGTGCCAGCAGTACGGACCAAGAGACCCAGTACTTC
CDR3 protein: CASSTDQETQYF